Given below is one T cell receptor (beta chain) in context. Germline V gene sequence: CDR1 SGDLS, CDR2 YYNGEE. Trimming took off 6 bases at V and 7 bases at J, with 13 bases between the two ends. This CDR3 has 12 amino acids. The data belong to a study of blood T cell repertoires in COVID-19. Study details: COVID-19 samples from acute and convalescent phases originated in the United States, Italy and Spain. Sources were T cells, B-cell-depleted T cells, or PBMCs; the material itself was cDNA or gDNA.

Per the original data handling: Scientists estimated how many nucleated cells there were by amplifying reference gene primers. The table came from immunoSEQ multiplex PCR; TCRdb's copy has only in-frame clones and leaves some out. V and J calls and clone size come straight from that table; D and trimming were deduced from the DNA. In the table there are about 48,000 clones, over 75% of which are singletons. The sequenced material came from peripheral blood. The sequence was obtained from a woman aged 55-75 years with acute or convalescent COVID-19. V and J are TRBV9 and TRBJ1-2, with D uncertain. The CDR3 DNA reads TGTGCCAGCAACCGGGAGTCGGCTGGCTACACCTTC. Amino acids: CASNRESAGYTF.